This T cell receptor (beta chain) was obtained from a study of CD8+ T cells in alopecia areata. Study-wide context: Recipients were approximately 7-11-week-old female C3H/HeJ mice grafted with skin from approximately 6-13-month-old C3H/HeJ donors with spontaneous alopecia. The study, taken as a whole, reports: Compared with normal scalp, lesional scalp had higher clonality and more expanded CD8+ clones. Clarity of TCR sharing across patients fell short of that in mice, possibly HLA-related.

TCR sequencing used cDNA made by reverse transcription of extracted RNA. TCRdb's copy holds only in-frame clones and misses some; the assay was immunoSEQ multiplex PCR. The sample is made up of some 110,000 clones, none counted only once. Germline lookup yields CDR1 NSQYPW and CDR2 LRSPGD (reference sequence). The CDR3 covers 15 residues. Trimming took 3 bases from V and 4 from J, leaving 10 bases between them. This clone was observed a handful of times. The antigen remains unidentified. At residue 12, the TCRdb protein and translated DNA are inconsistent; the protein given comes from the DNA. The gene symbols are mouse symbols. Read coverage stops 3 residues before the CDR3 terminus; the germline J gene supplies the remainder.

The sample taken for sequencing was lesional skin. This rearrangement joins TRBV1 to TRBJ1-6; a possible D gene is TRBD1 (6 bases). TRBJ1-6 counts as an open reading frame of uncertain function. This sequence originates from a C3H/HeJ mouse with alopecia areata. As its MHC haplotype, the strain has H2-k. Incomplete CDR3 DNA: TGCACCTGCAGTGCCGCGACAGGATATAATTCGCCC. Its protein product is CTCSAATGYNSP. The complete CDR3 protein is CTCSAATGYNSPLYF.